This T cell receptor (beta chain) emerged from a study of cytomegalovirus exposure and HLA in healthy donors. Vbeta (60) and Jbeta (13) primers were used in the PCR. Here immunoSEQ multiplex PCR was the method, and the copy in TCRdb shows in-frame clones only, minus some. Altogether tens of thousands of clones are present, approximately 77% being singletons, with the ten largest covering more than 9.5%. In germline, CDR1 is MDHEN, CDR2 SYDVKM. The CDR3 extends over 12 amino acids. Trimming pared 1 base from V and 5 bases from J, leaving 3 bases between. This receptor was obtained from a woman in her 40s in good health and CMV-seropositive. The sequencing sample was made of PBMCs. The V gene is TRBV28, the J gene TRBJ1-5; D remains unclear. This CDR3 reads CASSLSDQPQHF. For the CDR3, the DNA is TGTGCCAGCAGTTTATCGGATCAGCCCCAGCATTTT. Based on the CDR3 plus reference TRBV28 and TRBJ1-5, the full variable domain is DVKVTQSSRYLVKRTGEKVFLECVQDMDHENMFWYRQDPGLGLRLIYFSYDVKMKEKGDIPEGYSVSREKKERFSLILESASTNQTSMYLCASSLSDQPQHFGDGTRLSIL.